This TCR beta chain was identified during a study of blood T cell repertoires in COVID-19. This CDR3 contains 16 residues. The V and J ends lost 6 bases and 4 bases respectively, with 19 bases between them. Germline V lookup: CDR1 MDHEN, CDR2 SYDVKM. Original methodology: Nucleated cell number was recorded as an estimate derived from reference gene primer amplification. Clones were sequenced by immunoSEQ multiplex PCR, and TCRdb holds only the in-frame ones, with some missing. V and J calls and clone size are as listed in that table; D and trimming were resolved from the DNA. There are 360,000 or so clones in the sample; more than 70% occur only once, and just over 1% lies in the top ten.

Sequencing was performed on PBMCs or T cells enriched from blood (not recorded which). The rearrangement joins TRBV28 to TRBJ1-5; possible D gene TRBD1, 6 bases. The receptor comes from a woman in her 30s who had been exposed to COVID-19. The CDR3 bases are TGTGCCAGCAGGACCACCGACCTCGGGACAAATCAGCCCCAGCATTTT. Its translation: CASRTTDLGTNQPQHF.